This T cell receptor beta chain was profiled in a study of long-term antiretroviral therapy in people with HIV. On the study more broadly: The 2015 immediate-ART recommendation was preceded by the earliest samples by about a decade. Overall study results and limits: Sampling of blood ran from about 2003 to 2017, and older ART regimens were possibly in use. An increase in diversity followed ART, yet levels stayed below transplant donor controls. Against controls, HIV repertoires showed narrower ranges of CDR3 length.

Survey-level immunoSEQ v3.0 assays were run. The table came from immunoSEQ multiplex PCR; TCRdb's copy has only in-frame clones and leaves some out. The sample has around 38,000 clones, about 94% seen once. Germline-derived CDR1 and CDR2 are LNHDA and SQIVND (reference sequence). The CDR3 is made up of 12 amino acids. V gave up 6 bases and J gave up 7 bases, with 10 bases separating them. With respect to this clone: Its target is not known.

This TCR derives from a man aged 25 to 45 with HIV. The chain couples TRBV19 to TRBJ2-1, with D perhaps TRBD2 (6 bases). The sample in question was unsorted PBMCs, obtained about 9 years after starting antiretroviral therapy. The CDR3 is CASSRGGNEQFF. The CDR3 DNA is TGTGCCAGTAGCCGTGGAGGGAATGAGCAGTTCTTC.